One T cell receptor (beta chain) is described in this entry. Its antigen is not identified. The germline V gene has CDR1 SEHNR and CDR2 FQNEAQ (reference sequence). V dropped 1 base and J dropped 0 bases, with 10 bases sitting between them. The CDR3 has 16 residues. Control samples were healthy donors' buffy coats. The data originate from a study of STAT5B mutations in CD4+ large granular lymphocyte leukemia. Broader study findings: Patient CD4-sorted repertoires stayed more clonal than healthy ones after leukemic-clone removal.

This was a survey-level run. Method: immunoSEQ multiplex PCR; TCRdb's copy keeps in-frame clones and lacks some. This sample has about 34,000 clones, with roughly 70% found just once. The chain couples TRBV7-9 to TRBJ1-3; unclear D gene. The origin of this receptor is a human donor in good health. Sequenced sample: CD4+ T cells from blood buffy coats. The CDR3 nucleotides read TGTGCCAGCAGCTTAGTTTTGAGCAGCTCTGGAAACACCATATATTTT. Its protein is CASSLVLSSSGNTIYF. The full variable domain, completed using reference TRBV7-9 and TRBJ1-3, is DTGVSQNPRHKITKRGQNVTFRCDPISEHNRLYWYRQTLGQGPEFLTYFQNEAQLEKSRLLSDRFSAERPKGSFSTLEIQRTEQGDSAMYLCASSLVLSSSGNTIYFGEGSWLTVV.